The 30 T cell receptor beta chains below were found in one sample sequenced in a study of T cells in Graves' hyperthyroidism and ophthalmopathy. Researchers amplified the TCR beta CDR3 regions from RNA transcripts. Carried out on the TCR CDR3, a first-round RT-PCR used the HTBI primer set. TCRdb fed the multiplex PCR reads into MiXCR, producing one record per CDR3 protein. The sample has over 300,000 distinct CDR3 sequences; roughly 13% are singletons. Sequenced input: blood. Receptors were obtained from a woman aged 40 to 55 with Graves' ophthalmopathy.

This clonotype was detected many times. CDR3 in DNA: TGTGCCAGCAGCTCCACTTCTGGGTCACCCCTCCACTTT. Its translation: CASSSTSGSPLHF. The rearrangement links TRBV7-9 to TRBJ1-6; D unresolved. Deletions cut 4 bases from V and 10 bases from J, with 11 bases between. The V gene's germline CDR1 is SEHNR and CDR2 FQNEAQ (reference sequence). CDR3 size: 13 residues.

The CDR3 here is CATSVKKGSGPFGGELFF. CDR3 nucleotides: TGTGCCACCAGCGTCAAGAAGGGATCAGGACCCTTCGGCGGGGAGCTGTTTTTT. The chain uses TRBV15 and TRBJ2-2; D is undetermined. The germline gives CDR1 LNHNV, CDR2 YYDKDF (reference sequence). Trimming left V 5 bases short and J 7 bases short, with 26 bases between. This CDR3 has 18 residues.

This clonotype occurred many times. The chain joins TRBV6-5 to TRBJ1-6; weak D call: TRBD1 (5 bases). CDR3 length: 14 residues. Germline-derived CDR1 and CDR2 are MNHEY and SVGAGI. The V and J ends lost 0 bases and 9 bases respectively, with 9 bases between them. The CDR3 DNA is TGTGCCAGCAGTTACTCCAGGGATGGTTCACCCCTCCACTTT. It specifies CASSYSRDGSPLHF.

Ten or more counts support this clonotype. This chain uses TRBV7-8 with TRBJ1-3, with TRBD1 identical over 8 bases. V shed 6 bases and J 2 bases; nucleotides not matched to a gene: 15. Germline CDR1 SGHVS, CDR2 FQNEAQ. The CDR3 is 18 amino acids. CDR3 DNA: TGTGCCAGCAGACCATCCTCAATCGGGACAGGAACTGGAAACACCATATATTTT. Protein sequence: CASRPSSIGTGTGNTIYF.

This clonotype was detected many times. The rearrangement links TRBV20-1 to TRBJ2-5; D possibly uses TRBD1 or TRBD2 (5 bases each). Trimming removed 2 bases at V and 5 bases at J, with 9 bases between. Germline V CDR1 and CDR2: DFQATT, SNEGSKA (reference sequence). The CDR3 extends over 12 amino acids. The CDR3 DNA sequence: TGCAGTGCTAGACTAGCAGGGGAGACCCAGTACTTC. Amino acid sequence: CSARLAGETQYF.

The sample holds many counts of this clonotype. The chain is built from TRBV29-1 and TRBJ1-3; the D is unclear. The germline V gene has CDR1 SQVTM and CDR2 ANQGSEA. The length of the CDR3 is 12 residues. The V end was cut by 4 bases, the J end by 0 bases, with 4 bases between. For the CDR3, the DNA is TGCAGCGTTGGGTTCTCTGGAAACACCATATATTTT. Its protein is CSVGFSGNTIYF.

In its sample, this clonotype was seen many times. This chain connects TRBV27 to TRBJ2-7; TRBD1 agrees at 8 bases. The CDR3 has 13 residues. The V and J ends lost 3 bases and 3 bases, in that order; junction bases with no gene match: 1. Germline-derived CDR1 and CDR2 are MNHEY and SMNVEV (reference sequence). The CDR3 is CASSLTGVYEQYF. The CDR3, as DNA: TGTGCCAGCAGTTTGACAGGGGTCTACGAGCAGTACTTC.

This clonotype was detected many times. The chain recombines TRBV15 with TRBJ1-1; D gene uncertain. Germline V gene sequence: CDR1 LNHNV, CDR2 YYDKDF (reference sequence). The CDR3 totals 13 residues. Between the trimmed V and J ends, which lost 5 bases and 3 bases, there was a span of 10 bases. CDR3: CATSPGRYTEAFF. The CDR3 region has the DNA TGTGCCACCAGCCCCGGACGCTACACTGAAGCTTTCTTT.

The chain couples TRBV7-6 to TRBJ2-5, with 11 bases identical to TRBD1. The V gene's germline CDR1 is SGHVS and CDR2 FNYEAQ. CDR3 length: 15 residues. The J segment lost 4 bases and the V segment lost 5 bases, leaving 6 bases of the junction unmatched. The CDR3 is CASSPVGTGGETQYF. DNA of the CDR3: TGTGCCAGCAGCCCCGTAGGGACAGGGGGAGAGACCCAGTACTTC.

This clonotype was picked up a small number of times. This may come from a read error, since a much larger clone is one base off. The chain couples TRBV29-1 to TRBJ2-7, with 7 bases lining up with TRBD2. Germline V CDR1 and CDR2: SQVTM, ANQGSEA. This CDR3 region has 11 residues. The CDR3 loop reads CGVGLAYEQYF. CDR3 nucleotide sequence: TGCGGCGTTGGACTAGCCTACGAGCAGTACTTC.

This clonotype was seen repeatedly, ten times or more. The chain employs TRBV27 and TRBJ1-2; 7 bases match TRBD1. Germline-derived CDR1 and CDR2 are MNHEY and SMNVEV (reference sequence). Trimming at V came to 5 bases and at J to 7 bases, leaving 7 bases not matched to a gene. This CDR3 spans 13 amino acids. CDR3 in amino acids: CASSGDRVGGYTF. CDR3 bases: TGTGCCAGCAGTGGTGACAGGGTAGGTGGCTACACCTTC.

This clonotype was counted ten times or more. The chain uses TRBV6-1 and TRBJ1-2, with D perhaps TRBD1 (6 bases). The germline V and J ends were trimmed by 2 bases and 6 bases, with 10 bases remaining between them. The CDR3 is 13 amino acids. Germline V gene sequence: CDR1 MNHNS, CDR2 SASEGT. The DNA of the CDR3 is TGTGCCAGCAGTGAATCCGGGACAAATGGCTACACCTTC. It specifies CASSESGTNGYTF.

The sample holds many counts of this clonotype. The chain links TRBV11-2 to TRBJ2-5, with 9 bases identical to TRBD1. Germline-derived CDR1 and CDR2 are SGHAT and FQNNGV. There are 14 residues in the CDR3. The V and J ends lost 5 bases and 3 bases, in that order; junction bases with no gene match: 4. The CDR3 loop reads CASSPGTGKETQYF. CDR3 sequence (DNA): TGTGCCAGCAGCCCAGGGACAGGGAAAGAGACCCAGTACTTC. The variable domain in full, with the rest retrieved from reference TRBV11-2 and TRBJ2-5, is EAGVAQSPRYKIIEKRQSVAFWCNPISGHATLYWYQQILGQGPKLLIQFQNNGVVDDSQLPKDRFSAERLKGVDSTLKIQPAKLEDSAVYLCASSPGTGKETQYFGPGTRLLVL.

This clonotype was seen at least ten times. The rearrangement joins TRBV20-1 to TRBJ2-1, with 7 positions matching TRBD1. J lost 7 bases, V lost 6 bases, and 18 bases had no gene match. The CDR3 is 16 amino acids. Germline CDR1 DFQATT, CDR2 SNEGSKA (reference sequence). The CDR3 DNA sequence: TGCAGTGCAGTAAGACGGGACAGAGGTACCCGGAATGAGCAGTTCTTC. Encoded protein: CSAVRRDRGTRNEQFF.

This clonotype was observed at least ten times. This sequence joins TRBV11-2 and TRBJ2-5; 8 bases agree with TRBD1. The ends lost 5 bases at V and 2 bases at J; junction bases unmatched: 4. CDR1 and CDR2 from the germline V gene are SGHAT and FQNNGV. The CDR3 spans 14 residues. For the CDR3, the DNA is TGTGCCAGCAGCGACAGGGGATTTCAAGAGACCCAGTACTTC. Residues: CASSDRGFQETQYF.

In its sample, this clonotype was seen many times. The chain recombines TRBV15 with TRBJ1-1; D remains ambiguous. CDR3 size: 12 residues. V was pared by 7 bases and J by 3 bases, with 9 bases between. Looked up from germline, CDR1 is LNHNV and CDR2 is YYDKDF (reference sequence). This chain's CDR3 is CATTPGYTEAFF. The CDR3 coding sequence is TGTGCCACCACTCCCGGATACACTGAAGCTTTCTTT.

Note on this clonotype: The junction departs from germline at one end; a sequencing error may be responsible. The J gene is TRBJ1-2, the V gene TRBV4-1, with unresolved D. This CDR3 comprises 15 residues. CDR1 and CDR2 from the germline V gene are MGHRA and YSYEKL. CDR3 bases: TGCGCCAGCAGCCAAGTGGTGGCCGTAGACTATGGCCACACCTTC. This codes for CASSQVVAVDYGHTF.

This clonotype was detected only a few times. The chain combines TRBV11-3 with TRBJ2-1; perhaps TRBD2 as D (6 bases). Germline V gene data show CDR1 as SGHNT and CDR2 as YENEEA. V lost 5 bases and J 7 bases, leaving 24 bases between the germline ends. The CDR3 contains 17 residues. The CDR3 here is CASSAEGGWGEANEQFF. CDR3 in DNA: TGTGCCAGCAGCGCTGAAGGTGGTTGGGGGGAGGCAAATGAGCAGTTCTTC.

This clonotype came up many times. One base away lies a much larger clone, so this may be a sequencing read error. The chain carries TRBV5-6 and TRBJ1-1, with 8 bases identical to TRBD1. The CDR3 extends over 14 amino acids. Per germline, CDR1 SGHDT and CDR2 YYEEEE. V shed 5 bases, J shed 0 bases, and the junction held 3 bases outside the gene matches. The CDR3 sequence: CASSKTGVNTEAFF. CDR3 bases: TGTGCCAGCAGTAAGACAGGGGTGAACACTGAAGCTTTCTTT.

The chain uses TRBV5-4 and TRBJ2-5, with 11 bases matching TRBD2. V lost 3 bases to trimming and J lost 4 bases; unmatched junction nucleotides: 8. Germline lookup yields CDR1 SGHNT and CDR2 YYREEE (reference sequence). The CDR3 loop spans 16 amino acids. CDR3 amino acids: CASSSRLAGPIETQYF. The DNA of the CDR3 is TGTGCCAGCAGCTCGAGACTAGCGGGACCCATAGAGACCCAGTACTTC.

The chain links TRBV12-3 or TRBV12-4 to TRBJ2-1, with TRBD2 matching 11 bases. After removal of 5 bases from V and 6 bases from J, the junction contained 9 bases not matched to a gene. This CDR3 comprises 16 residues. The CDR3 is CASSEALAGVINEQFF. The CDR3 region has the DNA TGTGCCAGCAGTGAGGCACTAGCGGGAGTGATCAATGAGCAGTTCTTC.

Of note for this clonotype: A much larger clone differs by one base, so this may be a read error. The chain joins TRBV20-1 to TRBJ2-3, with D perhaps being TRBD1 or TRBD2 (5 bases each). This CDR3 has 16 amino acids. The germline gives CDR1 DFQATT, CDR2 SNEGSKA (reference sequence). Trimming shortened V by 6 bases and J by 4 bases, and 23 bases separated the two germline ends. DNA for the CDR3: TGCAGTGCCACTCCCATGGGGTCGAGGGGCGCAGATACGCAGTATTTT. Its translation is CSATPMGSRGADTQYF.

The rearrangement joins TRBV4-1 to TRBJ1-2; 7 bases line up with TRBD1. CDR3 length equals 14 residues. Germline trimming cut 0 bases from V and 7 bases from J; bases unmatched to any gene: 5. CDR1 and CDR2 from the germline V gene are MGHRA and YSYEKL. This CDR3 reads CASSQDGRGAGYTF. Written as DNA, the CDR3 is TGCGCCAGCAGCCAAGACGGCAGGGGGGCTGGCTACACCTTC.

The rearrangement uses TRBV5-1 and TRBJ2-7; weak D call: TRBD2 (6 bases). V lost 4 bases, J lost 2 bases, and 10 bases lay in between. Germline V lookup: CDR1 SGHRS, CDR2 YFSETQ. This CDR3 is built from 13 residues. Here the CDR3 reads CASSKGLTYEQYF. Here the CDR3 DNA reads TGCGCCAGCAGCAAGGGACTTACCTACGAGCAGTACTTC. Drawing the rest from reference TRBV5-1 and TRBJ2-7, the complete variable domain is KAGVTQTPRYLIKTRGQQVTLSCSPISGHRSVSWYQQTPGQGLQFLFEYFSETQRNKGNFPGRFSGRQFSNSRSEMNVSTLELGDSALYLCASSKGLTYEQYFGPGTRLTVT.

The rearrangement links TRBV11-1 to TRBJ2-1, with 12 bases aligning to TRBD1. Trimming cost V 5 bases and J 8 bases; bases outside gene matches: 10. CDR3 length equals 16 residues. From germline, CDR1 is SGHAT and CDR2 FQDESV (reference sequence). The CDR3 nucleotides read TGTGCCAGCAGCCTTGTCGGGGGACAGGGGGCTGATGAGCAGTTCTTC. Translating it yields CASSLVGGQGADEQFF.

This clonotype was recorded many times. This chain uses TRBV28 with TRBJ2-7; D not resolved. CDR1 is MDHEN, CDR2 SYDVKM, per germline. Trimming removed 6 bases at V and 4 bases at J, with 10 bases between. There are 12 residues in the CDR3. CDR3 nucleotides: TGTGCCAGCAGCCCAAAACCGTACGAGCAGTACTTC. This encodes CASSPKPYEQYF.

This clonotype was counted at least ten times. The chain carries TRBV10-1 and TRBJ2-2, with D tentatively TRBD1 (6 bases). There are 14 residues in the CDR3. In germline, CDR1 is WNHNN, CDR2 SYGVQD (reference sequence). With 10 bases removed from V and 2 bases from J, the gap between germline ends came to 14 bases. CDR3 amino acids: CATTGTINTGELFF. The CDR3 bases are TGCGCCACCACCGGGACAATCAACACCGGGGAGCTGTTTTTT.

This clonotype appeared many times. V is TRBV28 and J is TRBJ2-1; D perhaps matches TRBD2 (5 bases). V was cut by 4 bases and J by 7 bases, with 14 bases left in between. Germline CDR1 reads MDHEN; CDR2 reads SYDVKM. The CDR3 runs to 14 residues. The CDR3 region is CASSSAGGLNEQFF. The CDR3, as DNA: TGTGCCAGCAGTTCCGCCGGCGGGTTGAATGAGCAGTTCTTC.

This chain links TRBV7-6 with TRBJ1-3, with D tentatively TRBD1 (5 bases). V lost 5 bases and J lost 1, with 12 bases in between. CDR3 length: 15 amino acids. Germline CDR1 reads SGHVS; CDR2 reads FNYEAQ. In DNA, the CDR3 is TGTGCCAGCAGCCGGATTGACAGTTCTGGAAACACCATATATTTT. Translated: CASSRIDSSGNTIYF.

This clonotype was counted between two and nine times. The CDR3 here is CASSTSGSRNEQFF. The CDR3 DNA sequence: TGCGCCAGCAGTACTAGCGGGAGTCGCAATGAGCAGTTCTTC. This chain joins TRBV10-1 and TRBJ2-1; 11 nucleotides align to TRBD2. V shed 5 bases, J shed 6 bases, and the junction held 3 bases outside the gene matches. Germline lookup yields CDR1 WNHNN and CDR2 SYGVQD (reference sequence). The CDR3 spans 14 residues.